The sequence of this TCR beta chain was determined in a study of CD8 T cells in ankylosing spondylitis. V was pared by 5 bases and J by 0 bases, with 6 bases of the junction left unmatched. The length of the CDR3 is 15 residues. The germline V gene encodes CDR1 SNHLY and CDR2 FYNNEI. This clonotype was recorded a few times. Scientists made TCR beta libraries using quantitative 5'-RACE with molecular barcodes. TCRdb reprocessed the 5' RACE reads with MiXCR, giving one entry per CDR3 protein. The sample lists 150,000 to 200,000 distinct CDR3 sequences; under 35% were seen once. Material: synovial fluid, either unsorted or a sorted T cell fraction (not recorded which). This receptor was obtained from a male donor with ankylosing spondylitis. The chain recombines TRBV2 with TRBJ1-1; 7 bases line up with TRBD1. For the CDR3, the DNA is TGTGCCAGCAGTCGGGGACAGACTCTGAACACTGAAGCTTTCTTT. Residues: CASSRGQTLNTEAFF.